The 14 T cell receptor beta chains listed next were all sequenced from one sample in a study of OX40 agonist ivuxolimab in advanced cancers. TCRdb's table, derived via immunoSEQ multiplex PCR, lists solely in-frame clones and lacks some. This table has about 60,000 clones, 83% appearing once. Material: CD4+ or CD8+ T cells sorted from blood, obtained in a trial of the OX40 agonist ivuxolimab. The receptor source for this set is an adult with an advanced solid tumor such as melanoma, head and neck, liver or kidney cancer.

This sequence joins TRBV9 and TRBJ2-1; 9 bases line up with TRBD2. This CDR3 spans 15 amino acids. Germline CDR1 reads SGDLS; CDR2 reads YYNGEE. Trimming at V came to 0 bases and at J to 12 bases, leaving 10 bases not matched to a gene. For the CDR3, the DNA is TGTGCCAGCAGCGTAGCTACGGGGACTAGCAATAGGCAGTTCTTC. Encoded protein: CASSVATGTSNRQFF.

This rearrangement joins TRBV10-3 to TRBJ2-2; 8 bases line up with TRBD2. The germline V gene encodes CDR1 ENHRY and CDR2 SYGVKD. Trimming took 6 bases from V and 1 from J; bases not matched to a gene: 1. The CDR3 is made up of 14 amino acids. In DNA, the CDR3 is TGTGCCATCAGCCTAGCGGGGAACACCGGGGAGCTGTTTTTT. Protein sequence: CAISLAGNTGELFF.

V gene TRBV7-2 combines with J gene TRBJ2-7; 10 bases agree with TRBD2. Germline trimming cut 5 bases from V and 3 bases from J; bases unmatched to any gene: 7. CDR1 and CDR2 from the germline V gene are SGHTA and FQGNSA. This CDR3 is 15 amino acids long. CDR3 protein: CASSRTSGTYYEQYF. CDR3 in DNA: TGTGCCAGCAGCAGGACTAGCGGTACTTACTACGAGCAGTACTTC.

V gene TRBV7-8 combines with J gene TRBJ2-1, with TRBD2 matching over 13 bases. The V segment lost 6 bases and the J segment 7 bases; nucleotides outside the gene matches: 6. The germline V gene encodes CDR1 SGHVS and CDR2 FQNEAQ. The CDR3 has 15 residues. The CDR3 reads CASRRTSGSGNEQFF. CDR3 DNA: TGTGCCAGCAGGCGGACTAGCGGGAGTGGTAATGAGCAGTTCTTC.

DNA for the CDR3: TGTGCCACCGACAGGGGCGGGGGGGAGACCCAGTACTTC. Its protein is CATDRGGGETQYF. The gene calls are TRBV10-3 and TRBJ2-5; either TRBD1 or TRBD2 may supply D (8 bases each). Looked up from germline, CDR1 is ENHRY and CDR2 is SYGVKD. This CDR3 region has 13 residues. Trimming left V 10 bases short and J 5 bases short, with 17 bases between.

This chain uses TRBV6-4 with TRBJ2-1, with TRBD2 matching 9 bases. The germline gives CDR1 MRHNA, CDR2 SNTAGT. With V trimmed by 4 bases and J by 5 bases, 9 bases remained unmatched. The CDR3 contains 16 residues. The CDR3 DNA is TGTGCCAGCAGTGTACTAGCGGGTGTTGCCAACAATGAGCAGTTCTTC. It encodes CASSVLAGVANNEQFF.

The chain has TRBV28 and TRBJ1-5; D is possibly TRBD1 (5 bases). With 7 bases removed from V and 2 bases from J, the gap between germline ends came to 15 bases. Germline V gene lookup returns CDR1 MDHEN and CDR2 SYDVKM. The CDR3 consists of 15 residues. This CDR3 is CASTPQGVGNQPQHF. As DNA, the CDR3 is TGTGCCAGCACTCCCCAGGGAGTGGGCAATCAGCCCCAGCATTTT.

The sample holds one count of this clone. The CDR3 is CASSKPSGETQYF. DNA of the CDR3: TGTGCCAGTAGTAAGCCTAGCGGAGAGACCCAGTACTTC. The chain carries TRBV19 and TRBJ2-5; 7 nucleotides line up with TRBD2. The V segment lost 4 bases and the J segment 4 bases; nucleotides outside the gene matches: 3. The CDR3 has 13 amino acids. CDR1 and CDR2 from the germline V gene are LNHDA and SQIVND (reference sequence).

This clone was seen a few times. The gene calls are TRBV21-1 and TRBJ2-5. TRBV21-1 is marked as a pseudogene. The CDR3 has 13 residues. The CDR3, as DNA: TGTGCCAGCAACCCTGGGGATGCGGAGACCCAGTACTTC. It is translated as CASNPGDAETQYF.

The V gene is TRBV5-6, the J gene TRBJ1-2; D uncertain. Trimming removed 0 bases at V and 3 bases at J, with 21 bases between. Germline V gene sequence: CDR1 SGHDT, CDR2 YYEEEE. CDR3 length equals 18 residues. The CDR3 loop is CASSLDLISVYIDYGYTF. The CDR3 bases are TGTGCCAGCAGCTTGGATCTAATTAGTGTCTATATCGACTATGGCTACACCTTC.

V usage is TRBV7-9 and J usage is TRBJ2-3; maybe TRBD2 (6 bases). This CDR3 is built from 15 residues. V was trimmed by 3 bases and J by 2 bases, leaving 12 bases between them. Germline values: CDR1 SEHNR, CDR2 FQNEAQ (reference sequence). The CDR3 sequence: CASSFLGGFTDTQYF. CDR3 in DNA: TGTGCCAGCAGCTTTCTGGGGGGATTCACAGATACGCAGTATTTT.

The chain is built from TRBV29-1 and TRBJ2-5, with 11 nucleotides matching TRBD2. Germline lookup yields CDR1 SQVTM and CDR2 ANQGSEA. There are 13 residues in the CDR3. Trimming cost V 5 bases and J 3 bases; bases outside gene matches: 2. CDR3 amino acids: CSVQTSGEETQYF. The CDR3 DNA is TGCAGCGTTCAGACTAGCGGGGAAGAGACCCAGTACTTC.

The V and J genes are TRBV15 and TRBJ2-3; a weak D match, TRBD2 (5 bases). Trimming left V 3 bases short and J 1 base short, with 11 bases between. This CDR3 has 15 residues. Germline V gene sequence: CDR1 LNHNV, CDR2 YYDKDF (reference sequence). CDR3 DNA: TGTGCCACCAGCAGCCCGACGAGGGGCACAGATACGCAGTATTTT. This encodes CATSSPTRGTDTQYF. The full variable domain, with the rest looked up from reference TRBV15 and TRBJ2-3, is DAMVIQNPRYQVTQFGKPVTLSCSQTLNHNVMYWYQQKSSQAPKLLFHYYDKDFNNEADTPDNFQSRRPNTSFCFLDIRSPGLGDTAMYLCATSSPTRGTDTQYFGPGTRLTVL.

The chain's CDR3 is CASSQAGDYGYTF. The CDR3 nucleotides read TGTGCCAGCAGCCAAGCAGGGGATTATGGCTACACCTTC. The rearrangement joins TRBV4-2 to TRBJ1-2, with D perhaps TRBD1 (6 bases). The germline V and J ends were trimmed by 1 base and 5 bases, with 8 bases remaining between them. This CDR3 region has 13 residues. The germline gives CDR1 LGHNA, CDR2 YNFKEQ.